A single sample gave rise to the 3 T cell receptor beta chains below, sequenced in a study of cytotoxic CD8 clonotypes in ibrutinib-treated CLL. Profiled with immunoSEQ multiplex PCR; TCRdb holds only in-frame clones, not every one. Counted here are tens of thousands of clones, nearly 70% occurring once; the ten biggest clones make up roughly 50%. Sequencing was performed on PBMCs, taken at disease progression, from a patient treated with ibrutinib. The receptors stem from a human donor with chronic lymphocytic leukemia.

The J gene is TRBJ2-2, the V gene TRBV5-1, with 7 nucleotides matching TRBD1. V gave up 4 bases and J gave up 6 bases; unmatched junction bases: 3. Germline CDR1 reads SGHRS; CDR2 reads YFSETQ. The CDR3 runs to 13 residues. CDR3 loop: CASSPQGAGELFF. DNA for the CDR3: TGCGCCAGCAGCCCGCAGGGGGCCGGGGAGCTGTTTTTT.

V is TRBV27 and J is TRBJ2-1; D is perhaps TRBD2 (5 bases). This CDR3 is 15 amino acids long. Trimming took 6 bases from V and 0 from J, leaving 12 bases between them. Germline CDR1 reads MNHEY; CDR2 reads SMNVEV (reference sequence). The CDR3 sequence is CASSPGSGSYNEQFF. As DNA, the CDR3 is TGTGCCAGCAGCCCCGGCAGCGGCTCCTACAATGAGCAGTTCTTC.

The chain has TRBV5-4 and TRBJ2-1, with 7 bases fitting TRBD1. The V segment lost 4 bases and the J segment 6 bases; nucleotides outside the gene matches: 7. CDR1 is SGHNT, CDR2 YYREEE, per germline (reference sequence). The CDR3 has 14 residues. The CDR3 DNA is TGTGCCAGCAGCCAATCTAACAGGGGCAATGAGCAGTTCTTC. Protein sequence: CASSQSNRGNEQFF.